Following are 31 T cell receptor beta chains from one sample sequenced in a study of T cell responses to AZD1222 COVID-19 vaccine (dated by TCRdb to the early 2020s). What this sample's time point label stands for: baseline before first vaccination. Library creation used the immunoSEQ multiplex PCR assay. Sourced from immuneACCESS, this table was stored by TCRdb with only in-frame sequences that have V and J called. A share of the clones is absent; for the studies checked, an unresolved V gene accounts for under half, and the remainder has no known explanation. This sample lists 120,000 or so clones; 90% were detected once. The ten largest clones represent approximately 7.5% of the sample. This sample comprised peripheral blood, obtained on day 0 of AZD1222 vaccination. Source of these receptors: an adult in good health.

The chain is built from TRBV7-9 and TRBJ2-7; possibly TRBD2 for D (5 bases). The CDR3 has 13 amino acids. Germline V CDR1 and CDR2: SEHNR, FQNEAQ (reference sequence). Between the trimmed V and J ends, which lost 5 bases and 6 bases, there was a span of 14 bases. The CDR3 DNA follows: TGTGCCAGCAGCGAGAGGGAATCTGCCGAGCAGTACTTC. The encoded protein is CASSERESAEQYF. The variable domain in full, completed from reference TRBV7-9 and TRBJ2-7, reads DTGVSQNPRHKITKRGQNVTFRCDPISEHNRLYWYRQTLGQGPEFLTYFQNEAQLEKSRLLSDRFSAERPKGSFSTLEIQRTEQGDSAMYLCASSERESAEQYFGPGTRLTVT.

This rearrangement joins TRBV5-4 to TRBJ1-4; 8 bases are shared with TRBD1. This CDR3 comprises 14 residues. The V gene's germline CDR1 is SGHNT and CDR2 YYREEE (reference sequence). The V and J ends lost 4 bases and 8 bases, in that order; junction bases with no gene match: 7. The CDR3 DNA is TGTGCCAGCAGCAACGGACAGGGTAGGGAAAAACTGTTTTTT. Its translation is CASSNGQGREKLFF.

The rearrangement links TRBV2 to TRBJ1-6; possible D gene TRBD1, 5 bases. The germline V gene encodes CDR1 SNHLY and CDR2 FYNNEI. This CDR3 spans 16 amino acids. The V end was cut by 0 bases, the J end by 6 bases, with 12 bases between. CDR3 bases: TGTGCCAGCAGTGAAGCGCTGGGGGGGATTAATTCACCCCTCCACTTT. The encoded protein is CASSEALGGINSPLHF.

The chain couples TRBV3-1 (or the pseudogene TRBV3-2) to TRBJ2-7; 7 positions agree with TRBD2. The ends lost 1 base at V and 0 bases at J; junction bases unmatched: 3. The V gene's germline CDR1 is LGHDT and CDR2 YNNKEL (reference sequence). The CDR3 is made up of 15 amino acids. CDR3 in DNA: TGTGCCAGCAGCCAAGTGGCTAGCGGCTCCTACGAGCAGTACTTC. Translation gives CASSQVASGSYEQYF.

The rearrangement links TRBV5-6 to TRBJ1-5; weak D call: TRBD1 (5 bases). The CDR3 is made up of 14 amino acids. Germline assignment: CDR1 SGHDT and CDR2 YYEEEE. Trimming took off 2 bases at V and 9 bases at J, with 15 bases between the two ends. CDR3 DNA: TGTGCCAGCAGCTTTTGGCAGGGTAGGGGGCCCCAGCATTTT. It yields the protein CASSFWQGRGPQHF. Full variable domain (outside the CDR3, taken from reference TRBV5-6 and TRBJ1-5): DAGVTQSPTHLIKTRGQQVTLRCSPKSGHDTVSWYQQALGQGPQFIFQYYEEEERQRGNFPDRFSGHQFPNYSSELNVNALLLGDSALYLCASSFWQGRGPQHFGDGTRLSIL.

This chain uses TRBV21-1 with TRBJ1-6; TRBD1 is the table's D call, not checked against the DNA. TRBV21-1 is tagged as a pseudogene. This CDR3 spans 14 amino acids. CDR3: CASSPRQGSSPLHF. CDR3 in DNA: TGTGCCAGCAGCCCCCGACAGGGAAGTTCACCCCTCCACTTT.

The chain joins TRBV5-1 to TRBJ2-2, with 11 bases matching TRBD2. The CDR3 is 17 amino acids. V was clipped by 0 bases and J by 3 bases; unmatched bases: 4. Germline V gene sequence: CDR1 SGHRS, CDR2 YFSETQ. For the CDR3, the DNA is TGCGCCAGCAGCTTGGACACTAGCGGGAGATACACCGGGGAGCTGTTTTTT. Amino acid sequence: CASSLDTSGRYTGELFF.

The V and J genes are TRBV2 and TRBJ2-7, with 12 bases lining up with TRBD2. J was trimmed by 2 bases and V by 7 bases; bases with no gene match: 3. This CDR3 has 14 residues. CDR1 is SNHLY and CDR2 is FYNNEI in the germline V gene. The CDR3 sequence: CASKRTSGTYEQYF. The CDR3 DNA reads TGTGCCAGCAAGAGGACTAGCGGGACCTACGAGCAGTACTTC.

This sequence joins TRBV28 and TRBJ1-4; no clear D gene. The CDR3 sequence is 14 residues long. V was cut by 4 bases and J by 8 bases, with 14 bases left in between. CDR1 is MDHEN and CDR2 is SYDVKM in the germline V gene. CDR3 sequence: CASSSQPLAEKLFF. CDR3 DNA sequence: TGTGCCAGCAGTTCGCAGCCTTTAGCCGAAAAACTGTTTTTT.

The chain is built from TRBV18 and TRBJ1-1; D is perhaps TRBD1 (5 bases). V lost 1 base, J lost 3 bases, and 12 bases lay in between. The CDR3 length is 15 residues. Germline CDR1 and CDR2: KGHSH and LQKENI. The CDR3 DNA follows: TGTGCCAGCTCACCACTGTCAGGGCGGGACACTGAAGCTTTCTTT. Translation: CASSPLSGRDTEAFF.

V is TRBV28 and J is TRBJ2-2; 8 positions agree with TRBD2. CDR3 length: 16 amino acids. Per the germline V gene, CDR1 is MDHEN and CDR2 is SYDVKM. V shed 1 base, J shed 3 bases, and the junction held 4 bases outside the gene matches. CDR3 amino acids: CASSLYAGGYTGELFF. The CDR3 nucleotides are TGTGCCAGCAGTTTATATGCGGGAGGTTACACCGGGGAGCTGTTTTTT.

This clone has just a few counts. The chain joins TRBV10-3 to TRBJ1-5; D is perhaps TRBD1 (6 bases). Germline lookup yields CDR1 ENHRY and CDR2 SYGVKD. There are 15 residues in the CDR3. Trimming took 2 bases from V and 7 from J, leaving 15 bases between them. This chain's CDR3 is CAISEGRGSEQPQHF. CDR3 DNA: TGTGCCATCAGTGAGGGCAGGGGATCGGAACAGCCCCAGCATTTT.

The gene calls are TRBV5-1 and TRBJ1-1; D gene unclear. The V gene lost 5 bases and the J gene lost 0 bases, with 8 bases spanning the gap. Germline V gives CDR1 SGHRS, CDR2 YFSETQ. CDR3 length equals 13 residues. This CDR3 is CASRIGVNTEAFF. In DNA form, the CDR3 reads TGCGCCAGCAGAATCGGAGTGAACACTGAAGCTTTCTTT.

The chain joins TRBV5-4 to TRBJ2-7, with 14 bases matching TRBD2. Trimming cost V 4 bases and J 3 bases; bases outside gene matches: 12. This CDR3 is built from 18 residues. CDR1 and CDR2 (germline): SGHNT, YYREEE (reference sequence). CDR3: CASSGPGLAGVWGYEQYF. The CDR3 DNA reads as TGTGCCAGCAGCGGACCGGGACTAGCGGGAGTGTGGGGCTACGAGCAGTACTTC. Filled out from reference TRBV5-4 and TRBJ2-7, the complete variable domain reads ETGVTQSPTHLIKTRGQQVTLRCSSQSGHNTVSWYQQALGQGPQFIFQYYREEENGRGNFPPRFSGLQFPNYSSELNVNALELDDSALYLCASSGPGLAGVWGYEQYFGPGTRLTVT.

There are a few counts of this clone. This chain uses TRBV5-4 with TRBJ2-7; D is perhaps TRBD1 or TRBD2 (6 bases each). The germline V gene has CDR1 SGHNT and CDR2 YYREEE (reference sequence). The CDR3 is 15 amino acids. Between the trimmed V and J ends, which lost 4 bases and 3 bases, there was a span of 17 bases. As DNA, the CDR3 is TGTGCCAGCAGCCCTAGGGGGGCGGGGAGCTACGAGCAGTACTTC. Translated: CASSPRGAGSYEQYF.

The chain recombines TRBV4-3 with TRBJ2-2; possibly TRBD2 for D (5 bases). Trimming removed 0 bases at V and 0 bases at J, with 8 bases between. CDR3 length equals 16 residues. The germline V gene encodes CDR1 LGHNA and CDR2 YSLEER. The CDR3 loop reads CASSQDRGPNTGELFF. The CDR3 bases are TGCGCCAGCAGCCAAGATCGAGGGCCGAACACCGGGGAGCTGTTTTTT.

V usage is TRBV5-1 and J usage is TRBJ2-2; 8 nucleotides agree with TRBD1. Germline V CDR1 and CDR2: SGHRS, YFSETQ. Germline trimming cut 2 bases from V and 5 bases from J; bases unmatched to any gene: 5. The length of the CDR3 is 15 residues. CDR3 DNA: TGCGCCAGCAGCTTCGATACAGGGGGTACCGGGGAGCTGTTTTTT. Its translation: CASSFDTGGTGELFF. The entire variable domain, with the rest obtained from reference TRBV5-1 and TRBJ2-2, is as follows: KAGVTQTPRYLIKTRGQQVTLSCSPISGHRSVSWYQQTPGQGLQFLFEYFSETQRNKGNFPGRFSGRQFSNSRSEMNVSTLELGDSALYLCASSFDTGGTGELFFGEGSRLTVL.

The rearrangement uses TRBV30 and TRBJ1-2, with unresolved D. V lost 3 bases and J lost 8, with 16 bases in between. The CDR3 has 13 amino acids. Germline V CDR1 and CDR2: GTSNPN, SVGIG (reference sequence). CDR3 DNA: TGTGCCTGGAGGGGCCCGGACCAAGGCGGCTACACCTTC. This codes for CAWRGPDQGGYTF.

The chain has TRBV6-5 and TRBJ2-5, with 14 nucleotides matching TRBD2. Germline CDR1 reads MNHEY; CDR2 reads SVGAGI. The CDR3 spans 13 residues. Trimming at V came to 11 bases and at J to 5 bases, leaving 4 bases not matched to a gene. CDR3 coding DNA: TGTGCCGTGGGACTAGCGGGAGTTGAGACCCAGTACTTC. Translation gives CAVGLAGVETQYF.

The genes are TRBV30 and TRBJ2-7; D is undetermined. Looked up from germline, CDR1 is GTSNPN and CDR2 is SVGIG (reference sequence). V lost 0 bases to trimming and J lost 2 bases, with 8 bases between them. The CDR3 extends over 13 amino acids. CDR3 region: CAWSVYGTYEQYF. The CDR3, as DNA: TGTGCCTGGAGTGTATACGGCACCTACGAGCAGTACTTC.

V usage is TRBV24-1 and J usage is TRBJ2-2, with D unclear. V shed 1 base and J shed 3 bases, with 5 bases lying between them. This CDR3 has 14 amino acids. Germline lookup yields CDR1 KGHDR and CDR2 SFDVKD. The CDR3 nucleotides are TGTGCCACCAGTGATTTAGGCTACACCGGGGAGCTGTTTTTT. Amino acids: CATSDLGYTGELFF.

Remarks on this clone: One end of the junction varies from germline; a read error may be responsible. This rearrangement joins TRBV5-8 to TRBJ2-7; no firm D call. CDR1 and CDR2 from the germline V gene are SGHTS and YDEGEE. The CDR3 extends over 13 amino acids. The CDR3 loop reads CASESIAGRPLGF. CDR3 nucleotide sequence: TGTGCCAGCGAATCCATCGCAGGCCGTCCTTTAGGCTTC.

The chain links TRBV5-1 to TRBJ2-3; D ambiguous. Looked up from germline, CDR1 is SGHRS and CDR2 is YFSETQ. The CDR3 is 14 residues long. Trimming left V 5 bases short and J 0 bases short, with 10 bases between. CDR3 sequence reads: CASRAQPSTDTQYF. CDR3 sequence (DNA): TGCGCCAGCAGGGCGCAGCCTAGCACAGATACGCAGTATTTT.

The chain joins TRBV7-9 to TRBJ1-4, with TRBD1 identical over 10 bases. Germline loops: CDR1 SEHNR, CDR2 FQNEAQ (reference sequence). The CDR3 covers 16 residues. V lost 5 bases and J lost 5; bases outside the gene matches: 8. The CDR3 reads CASSPLAGQGNEKLFF. DNA of the CDR3: TGTGCCAGCAGCCCCCTAGCGGGACAGGGGAATGAAAAACTGTTTTTT.

A few counts support this clone. DNA of the CDR3: TGTGCCACCAGCGATGGTATGGGCTACACCTTC. Residues: CATSDGMGYTF. The chain combines TRBV15 with TRBJ1-2; D not certain. Germline lookup yields CDR1 LNHNV and CDR2 YYDKDF (reference sequence). Trimming pared 5 bases from V and 8 bases from J, leaving 9 bases between. This CDR3 comprises 11 residues.

The chain combines TRBV7-3 with TRBJ1-1, with unresolved D. From germline, CDR1 is SGHTA and CDR2 FQGTGA. Trimming left V 5 bases short and J 1 base short, with 11 bases between. The CDR3 runs 14 residues. As DNA, the CDR3 is TGTGCCAGCAGCCCCACGGACCAGAACACTGAAGCTTTCTTT. Its translation is CASSPTDQNTEAFF.

The V and J genes are TRBV19 and TRBJ2-1, with 8 nucleotides matching TRBD2. Germline V CDR1 and CDR2: LNHDA, SQIVND (reference sequence). The CDR3 loop spans 14 amino acids. With V trimmed by 10 bases and J by 4 bases, 9 bases remained unmatched. The CDR3 sequence: CATSGGWSYNEQFF. The CDR3 DNA reads as TGTGCCACGTCGGGAGGGTGGAGTTACAATGAGCAGTTCTTC.

The chain links TRBV18 to TRBJ1-1; 9 bases are a match to TRBD1. V shed 1 base and J 2 bases; nucleotides not matched to a gene: 14. The germline V gene encodes CDR1 KGHSH and CDR2 LQKENI. The CDR3 consists of 19 residues. The CDR3 region is CASSPLSGTGFAPNTEAFF. DNA for the CDR3: TGTGCCAGCTCACCACTTTCCGGGACAGGGTTTGCCCCAAACACTGAAGCTTTCTTT.

This clone appeared a few times. The rearrangement links TRBV2 to TRBJ2-1; 11 bases line up with TRBD2. CDR1 and CDR2 from the germline V gene are SNHLY and FYNNEI. The CDR3 consists of 14 residues. The junction had 2 bases not matched to a gene; V was cut back by 6 bases and J by 4 bases. CDR3 coding DNA: TGTGCCAGCAGGGGGACTAGCGGATACAATGAGCAGTTCTTC. Amino acid sequence: CASRGTSGYNEQFF.

For the CDR3, the DNA is TGCAGTGCTTGGCCGGGAGATACGCAGTATTTT. It specifies CSAWPGDTQYF. The chain links TRBV20-1 to TRBJ2-3; D call uncertain. Germline values: CDR1 DFQATT, CDR2 SNEGSKA (reference sequence). This CDR3 spans 11 amino acids. Trimming removed 5 bases from V and 5 bases from J, with 8 bases in between.

Concerning this clone itself: Germline is not matched at one junction end, which may reflect a read error. This rearrangement joins TRBV3-1 (or the pseudogene TRBV3-2) to TRBJ2-3, with TRBD2 identical over 9 bases. CDR1 is LGHDT and CDR2 is YNNKEL in the germline V gene (reference sequence). The CDR3 consists of 18 residues. The CDR3 bases are TGTGCCAGCAGTCAAGGGGCTAGCGGGACCCCGGGCACAGATACGCAGTATTTT. It encodes CASSQGASGTPGTDTQYF.